This T cell receptor (beta chain) came from a study of shared clonotypes between healthy human individuals. The V gene lost 6 bases and the J gene lost 0 bases, with 14 bases spanning the gap. The CDR3 spans 15 residues. Germline V gives CDR1 SGHNT, CDR2 YENEEA. Data came from immunoSEQ multiplex PCR; TCRdb stores just in-frame clones and leaves some out. The table has hundreds of thousands of clones, 90% to 96% seen once. This clone was observed a single time. Antigen: not known. Findings and caveats of the study: Rarefaction gave evidence that sorted-subset sequencing remained incomplete despite large depth. Approximately 4.6% of naive CD4 clonotypes were shared across four donors.

This sequence was found in a young woman in good health. V is TRBV11-3 and J is TRBJ1-1; perhaps TRBD1 as D (6 bases). Sequences were obtained from naive CD4+ T cells sorted from blood. The subset is: CD45RA+ positively selected. In DNA, the CDR3 is TGTGCCAGCAGACAAGGAGGGGGTATGAACACTGAAGCTTTCTTT. Its translation is CASRQGGGMNTEAFF.